These T cell receptor beta chains were read from a single sample in a study of beta chain features in type 1 diabetes. Using immunoSEQ multiplex PCR, the repertoire was profiled, and TCRdb retains in-frame clones only, with some absent. The sample includes about 360,000 clones, approximately 12% seen only once; the top ten take roughly 0.017%. The sample consisted of naive CD4+ T cells from blood. Receptors originate from a man aged 18 to 29 in good health. Both conserved end residues are part of each CDR3. Fields, in order: J gene, V gene, clone size, D gene, CDR3 protein, CDR3 DNA. A D gene is named only where the DNA matches it firmly. Size is omitted from some rows. Given values are once, few, many or a class for expanded clones.

J: TRBJ2-7
V: TRBV11-1
size: .
D: TRBD1
CDR3: CASQRDSPSYEQYF
DNA: TGTGCCAGCCAACGGGACAGTCCATCCTACGAGCAGTACTTC

J: TRBJ2-1
V: TRBV30
size: .
D: .
CDR3: CAWIPSVDEQFF
DNA: TGTGCCTGGATTCCCTCAGTGGATGAGCAGTTCTTC

J: TRBJ2-3
V: TRBV6-5
size: .
D: TRBD2
CDR3: CATRRAGPHTDTQYF
DNA: TGTGCCACCCGAAGAGCGGGACCACATACAGATACGCAGTATTTT

J: TRBJ1-2
V: TRBV5-4
size: .
D: TRBD1
CDR3: CASSPNRDRELYGYTF
DNA: TGTGCCAGCAGCCCTAACCGGGACAGAGAGCTCTATGGCTACACCTTC

J: TRBJ2-1
V: TRBV18
size: .
D: TRBD1
CDR3: CASSLGQVSYNEQFF
DNA: TGTGCCAGCTCACTCGGACAGGTCTCCTACAATGAGCAGTTCTTC

J: TRBJ1-6
V: TRBV10-3
size: few
D: .
CDR3: CAISESEGGSYNSPLHF
DNA: TGTGCCATCAGTGAGTCTGAAGGCGGTAGCTATAATTCACCCCTCCACTTT

J: TRBJ1-2
V: TRBV6-5
size: few
D: .
CDR3: CASSRGAHGYTF
DNA: TGTGCCAGCAGCCGGGGGGCGCACGGCTACACCTTC

J: TRBJ1-6
V: TRBV4-3
size: few
D: .
CDR3: CASSQEGGFNSPLHF
DNA: TGCGCCAGCAGCCAAGAGGGGGGTTTCAATTCACCCCTCCACTTT

J: TRBJ2-7
V: TRBV6-6
size: .
D: .
CDR3: CASSYSTGPFGGEQYF
DNA: TGTGCCAGCAGTTACTCCACAGGGCCCTTCGGCGGCGAGCAGTACTTC

J: TRBJ2-4
V: TRBV18
size: .
D: TRBD2
CDR3: CASSPPAGVGGIQYF
DNA: TGTGCCAGCTCACCACCGGCGGGGGTCGGCGGCATTCAGTACTTC

J: TRBJ2-5
V: TRBV15
size: few
D: TRBD1
CDR3: CATSRGWTGETQYF
DNA: TGTGCCACCAGCAGGGGTTGGACAGGGGAGACCCAGTACTTC

J: TRBJ2-1
V: TRBV19
size: .
D: TRBD2
CDR3: CASRRLAGGNEQFF
DNA: TGTGCCAGTAGGAGGCTAGCGGGGGGCAATGAGCAGTTCTTC

J: TRBJ2-7
V: TRBV4-3
size: .
D: .
CDR3: CASSQDSSDSYEQYF
DNA: TGCGCCAGCAGCCAAGACTCTAGCGACTCCTACGAGCAGTACTTC

J: TRBJ2-3
V: TRBV7-2
size: few
D: TRBD2
CDR3: CASSLRLAGTPSGTQYF
DNA: TGTGCCAGCAGCTTAAGGCTAGCGGGGACGCCCTCGGGTACGCAGTATTTT

J: TRBJ2-7
V: TRBV5-4
size: .
D: .
CDR3: CAFSRGSGVYEQYF
DNA: TGTGCGTTCAGCCGGGGTAGCGGTGTCTACGAGCAGTACTTC

J: TRBJ2-2
V: TRBV19
size: .
D: TRBD1
CDR3: CASSQTDRAGELFF
DNA: TGTGCCAGTAGTCAGACGGACAGGGCCGGGGAGCTGTTTTTT

J: TRBJ1-1
V: TRBV28
size: .
D: TRBD1
CDR3: CASSSPDRVNTEAFF
DNA: TGTGCCAGCAGCTCACCGGACAGGGTGAACACTGAAGCTTTCTTT

J: TRBJ2-4
V: TRBV6-5
size: .
D: .
CDR3: CASSYSGQGNIQYF
DNA: TGTGCCAGCAGTTACTCGGGGCAGGGAAACATTCAGTACTTC

J: TRBJ2-5
V: TRBV11-2
size: few
D: .
CDR3: CASSPHPLENTETQYF
DNA: TGTGCCAGCAGCCCTCATCCTCTAGAAAATACAGAGACCCAGTACTTC

J: TRBJ1-2
V: TRBV23-1
size: .
D: .
CDR3: CASSLNTDTTDYGYTF
DNA: TGCGCCAGCAGCCTAAACACGGACACCACGGACTATGGCTACACCTTC

J: TRBJ1-2
V: TRBV10-3
size: few
D: .
CDR3: CAIRFEEVGYTF
DNA: TGTGCCATCAGATTTGAGGAAGTTGGCTACACCTTC

J: TRBJ2-5
V: TRBV7-9
size: many
D: TRBD1
CDR3: CASSPGTGRRGVQETQYF
DNA: TGTGCCAGCAGCCCAGGGACAGGTCGGAGAGGGGTCCAAGAGACCCAGTACTTC

J: TRBJ1-2
V: TRBV20-1
size: few
D: .
CDR3: CSAVQQYGYTF
DNA: TGCAGTGCTGTACAGCAATATGGCTACACCTTC

J: TRBJ1-3
V: TRBV7-2
size: .
D: .
CDR3: CASSLGVGNTIYF
DNA: TGTGCCAGCAGCTTGGGAGTTGGAAACACCATATATTTT

J: TRBJ2-1
V: TRBV14
size: .
D: TRBD2
CDR3: CASSQMRTSGLSSSYNEQFF
DNA: TGTGCCAGCAGCCAGATGCGAACTAGCGGATTATCGAGCTCCTACAATGAGCAGTTCTTC

J: TRBJ2-5
V: TRBV7-2
size: .
D: TRBD2
CDR3: CASSSGAGEYQETQYF
DNA: TGTGCCAGCAGCTCAGGAGCGGGAGAGTACCAAGAGACCCAGTACTTC

J: TRBJ1-5
V: TRBV18
size: few
D: .
CDR3: CASSPPLLGVGGNQPQHF
DNA: TGTGCCAGCTCACCACCCTTGTTAGGGGTTGGGGGCAATCAGCCCCAGCATTTT

J: TRBJ2-3
V: TRBV7-3
size: .
D: .
CDR3: CASSLPPGDTQYF
DNA: TGTGCCAGCAGCTTACCGCCGGGGGATACGCAGTATTTT

J: TRBJ1-6
V: TRBV23-1
size: .
D: TRBD1
CDR3: CASSLARGNSPLHF
DNA: TGCGCCAGCAGCCTCGCCAGGGGGAATTCACCCCTCCACTTT

J: TRBJ1-2
V: TRBV9
size: .
D: .
CDR3: CASSVESRGHYGYTF
DNA: TGTGCCAGCAGCGTAGAGTCCAGGGGCCACTATGGCTACACCTTC

J: TRBJ2-2
V: TRBV7-2
size: .
D: TRBD1
CDR3: CASVGQGTNTGELFF
DNA: TGTGCCAGCGTTGGACAGGGGACCAACACCGGGGAGCTGTTTTTT

J: TRBJ1-2
V: TRBV5-1
size: .
D: TRBD1
CDR3: CASSPWDREGGYTF
DNA: TGCGCCAGCAGCCCGTGGGACAGGGAAGGTGGCTACACCTTC

J: TRBJ1-5
V: TRBV30
size: few
D: .
CDR3: CAWSVYNQPQHF
DNA: TGTGCCTGGAGTGTCTACAATCAGCCCCAGCATTTT

J: TRBJ2-3
V: TRBV6-5
size: few
D: .
CDR3: CASIRPGTDTQYF
DNA: TGTGCCAGCATAAGGCCCGGGACAGATACGCAGTATTTT

J: TRBJ2-3
V: TRBV7-2
size: .
D: .
CDR3: CASSLVSATDTQYF
DNA: TGTGCCAGCAGCTTAGTTAGCGCGACAGATACGCAGTATTTT

J: TRBJ1-1
V: TRBV7-9
size: .
D: .
CDR3: CASSLAGAANTEAFF
DNA: TGTGCCAGCAGCTTAGCGGGGGCTGCAAACACTGAAGCTTTCTTT

J: TRBJ1-3
V: TRBV9
size: few
D: TRBD1
CDR3: CASSVGGQLGNTIYF
DNA: TGTGCCAGCAGCGTAGGGGGACAGCTTGGAAACACCATATATTTT

J: TRBJ1-1
V: TRBV4-2
size: few
D: .
CDR3: CASSLLSTGTEAFF
DNA: TGTGCCAGCAGCCTCCTCTCGACAGGCACTGAAGCTTTCTTT

J: TRBJ1-2
V: TRBV30
size: .
D: .
CDR3: CAWSRRGSYGYTF
DNA: TGTGCCTGGAGTAGGAGGGGATCCTATGGCTACACCTTC

J: TRBJ1-2
V: TRBV7-2
size: few
D: .
CDR3: CASSLGVLNYGYTF
DNA: TGTGCCAGCAGCTTAGGCGTCCTCAACTATGGCTACACCTTC

J: TRBJ1-2
V: TRBV7-9
size: few
D: .
CDR3: CASSLIHYGYTF
DNA: TGTGCCAGCAGCCTAATTCACTATGGCTACACCTTC

J: TRBJ2-7
V: TRBV29-1
size: many
D: TRBD2
CDR3: CSVKDSSSGAEEQYF
DNA: TGCAGCGTCAAAGACTCATCCAGCGGGGCCGAAGAGCAGTACTTC

J: TRBJ2-7
V: TRBV7-2
size: .
D: TRBD2
CDR3: CASSWSSGGEREQYF
DNA: TGTGCCAGCAGCTGGAGTAGCGGGGGGGAGCGCGAGCAGTACTTC

J: TRBJ1-2
V: TRBV18
size: few
D: .
CDR3: CASSPPGNYGYTF
DNA: TGTGCCAGCTCCCCTCCGGGGAACTATGGCTACACCTTC

J: TRBJ2-2
V: TRBV28
size: few
D: TRBD2
CDR3: CASSRELAGVRTGELFF
DNA: TGTGCCAGCAGCCGGGAACTAGCGGGTGTTAGGACCGGGGAGCTGTTTTTT

J: TRBJ2-1
V: TRBV7-6
size: .
D: TRBD2
CDR3: CASSPPSGGANEQFF
DNA: TGTGCCAGCAGCCCTCCTAGCGGGGGGGCCAATGAGCAGTTCTTC

J: TRBJ2-1
V: TRBV28
size: few
D: TRBD2
CDR3: CASSYPRSGSSYNEQFF
DNA: TGTGCCAGCAGTTACCCAAGGAGCGGGAGTTCCTACAATGAGCAGTTCTTC

J: TRBJ2-7
V: TRBV28
size: .
D: .
CDR3: CASRDSARYEQYF
DNA: TGTGCCAGCAGGGACTCCGCCCGCTACGAGCAGTACTTC

J: TRBJ2-5
V: TRBV9
size: .
D: TRBD2
CDR3: CASSVGEGKETQYF
DNA: TGTGCCAGCAGCGTAGGGGAGGGTAAGGAGACCCAGTACTTC

J: TRBJ1-6
V: TRBV7-3
size: few
D: TRBD1
CDR3: CASSAGQGNSPLHF
DNA: TGTGCCAGCAGCGCGGGACAGGGAAATTCACCCCTCCACTTT

J: TRBJ2-7
V: TRBV5-1
size: .
D: TRBD1
CDR3: CASSQPGQGVYEQYF
DNA: TGCGCCAGCAGTCAACCGGGACAGGGGGTCTACGAGCAGTACTTC

J: TRBJ1-2
V: TRBV18
size: few
D: .
CDR3: CASSPDRINYGYTF
DNA: TGTGCCAGCTCACCCGACAGGATAAACTATGGCTACACCTTC

J: TRBJ2-1
V: TRBV4-1
size: few
D: TRBD1
CDR3: CASSHQREDREQFF
DNA: TGCGCCAGCAGCCACCAAAGGGAGGACAGGGAACAGTTCTTC

J: TRBJ1-1
V: TRBV6-5
size: .
D: .
CDR3: CASKEVVNTEAFF
DNA: TGTGCCAGCAAAGAGGTCGTGAACACTGAAGCTTTCTTT